This T cell receptor beta chain is drawn from a study of T cell responses to AZD1222 COVID-19 vaccine. Overall study findings and caveats: Among spike-specific TCRs, nearly half reportedly target unmutated variant regions. White British ancestry dominated among donors, who included more females, and clonal diversity was possibly underestimated. Samples come after the peak T cell response, not at day 14.

Whether given at about 4 or about 12 weeks, second doses were pooled. Germline V CDR1 and CDR2: SGHDT, YYEEEE. Trimming at V came to 3 bases and at J to 6 bases, leaving 9 bases not matched to a gene. CDR3 length: 15 residues. Only a few counts were recorded for this clone. Its cognate antigen is unknown. Profiling relied on immunoSEQ multiplex PCR, and the TCRdb table lists in-frame clones only, not all of them. The sample has more than 100,000 clones, about 90% seen once. The receptor's source is an adult who received the AZD1222 COVID-19 vaccine. Material: peripheral blood, obtained 28 days after the second AZD1222 dose. The chain joins TRBV5-6 to TRBJ2-7, with 10 nucleotides matching TRBD1. The CDR3 is CASSSGGTGAPEQYF. CDR3 DNA: TGTGCCAGCAGCTCGGGAGGGACAGGGGCCCCCGAGCAGTACTTC.